The rows below give T cell receptor beta chains drawn from one sample of a study of cytomegalovirus exposure and HLA in healthy donors. The assay was immunoSEQ multiplex PCR, and TCRdb's table has in-frame clones only and misses some. The sample has about 360,000 clones; approximately 90% are singletons. What was sequenced was PBMCs. These receptors originate from a woman younger than 35 in good health and CMV-seronegative. The conserved cysteine and the conserved F or W are not part of the CDR3 here.

v_gene: TRBV19
j_gene: TRBJ1-1
CDR3aa: ASSHRGTEAF

v_gene: TRBV29-1
j_gene: TRBJ1-2
CDR3aa: SVDLQGANGYT

v_gene: TRBV6-5
j_gene: TRBJ2-5
CDR3aa: ASSFQETQY

v_gene: TRBV5-1
j_gene: TRBJ2-3
CDR3aa: ASSLALSGGVYTQY

v_gene: TRBV6-6
j_gene: TRBJ2-7
CDR3aa: ASSSPLAGGYEQY

v_gene: TRBV6-5
j_gene: TRBJ2-1
CDR3aa: ASSYSTWNEQF

v_gene: TRBV27
j_gene: TRBJ1-5
CDR3aa: ASKEFRASNQPQH

v_gene: TRBV6-6
j_gene: TRBJ1-5
CDR3aa: ASSGRNQPQH

v_gene: TRBV27
j_gene: TRBJ2-7
CDR3aa: ATLSYGTGSYEQY

v_gene: TRBV9
j_gene: TRBJ1-2
CDR3aa: ASSALGGADYGYT

v_gene: TRBV28
j_gene: TRBJ2-1
CDR3aa: ASSPSYNEQF

v_gene: TRBV6-5
j_gene: TRBJ2-7
CDR3aa: ASSYAESYEQY

v_gene: TRBV5-4
j_gene: TRBJ1-2
CDR3aa: ASSLTGGGYT

v_gene: TRBV28
j_gene: TRBJ1-5
CDR3aa: ASSPGSGNQPQH

v_gene: TRBV27
j_gene: TRBJ2-2
CDR3aa: ASSLFTVQGPAGELF

v_gene: TRBV7-9
j_gene: TRBJ2-7
CDR3aa: ASSPGGDVNEQY

v_gene: TRBV29-1
j_gene: TRBJ1-2
CDR3aa: SAEGQDDYGYT

v_gene: TRBV5-4
j_gene: TRBJ1-1
CDR3aa: ASSLGGAGKNTEAF

v_gene: TRBV11-2
j_gene: TRBJ2-3
CDR3aa: ASSISGGAFTDTQY

v_gene: TRBV9
j_gene: TRBJ1-1
CDR3aa: ASSVEAGVNTEAF

v_gene: TRBV25-1
j_gene: TRBJ1-6
CDR3aa: ASSQGLNPYNPPLH

v_gene: TRBV27
j_gene: TRBJ1-5
CDR3aa: ASSLQGSNQPQH

v_gene: TRBV27
j_gene: TRBJ1-1
CDR3aa: ASSSTGYHTEAF

v_gene: TRBV4-1
j_gene: TRBJ2-7
CDR3aa: ASTQRTGDYEQY

v_gene: TRBV27
j_gene: TRBJ2-5
CDR3aa: ASRGGFYQETQY

v_gene: TRBV11-2
j_gene: TRBJ1-6
CDR3aa: ASSLDHQEPTDSPLH

v_gene: TRBV4-1
j_gene: TRBJ1-5
CDR3aa: ASSHPGDNQPQH

v_gene: TRBV4-2
j_gene: TRBJ1-4
CDR3aa: ASSLYQGRDEKLF

v_gene: TRBV5-1
j_gene: TRBJ1-1
CDR3aa: ASSLVRGTRNTEAF

v_gene: TRBV27
j_gene: TRBJ2-7
CDR3aa: ASSPRGGQGYYEQY

v_gene: TRBV27
j_gene: TRBJ2-7
CDR3aa: ASSLGDRQY

v_gene: TRBV7-8
j_gene: TRBJ2-7
CDR3aa: ASSSSGGKNEQY

v_gene: TRBV7-9
j_gene: TRBJ1-2
CDR3aa: ASSFGQGGGYT

v_gene: TRBV28
j_gene: TRBJ1-2
CDR3aa: ASSLSRVGTDGYT

v_gene: TRBV11-2
j_gene: TRBJ2-1
CDR3aa: ASSLWTGENEQF

v_gene: TRBV28
j_gene: TRBJ1-6
CDR3aa: ASSLGTGLSPLH

v_gene: TRBV9
j_gene: TRBJ2-1
CDR3aa: ASSELSGSSYNEQF

v_gene: TRBV5-1
j_gene: TRBJ2-1
CDR3aa: ASSIPGQGWTEQF

v_gene: TRBV11-2
j_gene: TRBJ2-7
CDR3aa: ASSSASGNPYEQY

v_gene: TRBV4-1
j_gene: TRBJ1-5
CDR3aa: ASSQGLLGTGNNQPQH